This T cell receptor beta chain is from a study of CD8 T cells in ankylosing spondylitis. This clonotype was seen a handful of times. Germline CDR1 and CDR2: SGHTA and FQGNSA. The CDR3 is 14 amino acids. After removal of 7 bases from V and 0 bases from J, the junction contained 2 bases not matched to a gene. TCRdb re-called the 5' RACE reads through MiXCR, storing one row per CDR3 protein. The sample contains about 220,000 distinct CDR3 sequences, around 25% of which appear only once. This clonotype originated in a male donor with ankylosing spondylitis or in good health (not recorded which). What was sequenced was blood, either unsorted or a sorted T cell fraction (not recorded which). The chain joins TRBV7-2 to TRBJ2-2; 7 bases are shared with TRBD2. CDR3 in DNA: TGTGCCAGCATCGGGACTACGAACACCGGGGAGCTGTTTTTT. This translates into CASIGTTNTGELFF.